The 28 T cell receptor beta chains listed next were all sequenced from one sample in a study of blood T cell repertoires in COVID-19. Profiled with immunoSEQ multiplex PCR; TCRdb holds only in-frame clones, not every one. The data hold fewer than 500,000 clones, with roughly nine tenths observed a single time. The sample was PBMCs or T cells enriched from blood (not recorded which). The receptors here all came from a man in his thirties or forties who had recovered from COVID-19.

The chain recombines TRBV4-2 with TRBJ1-5, with 8 bases lining up with TRBD1. Germline CDR1 and CDR2: LGHNA and YNFKEQ. The CDR3 spans 19 residues. Germline trimming cut 0 bases from V and 1 base from J; bases unmatched to any gene: 11. CDR3 DNA sequence: TGTGCCAGCAGCCAAGATCGACCCAGCGACAGGGGAAGCAATCAGCCCCAGCATTTT. Its protein product is CASSQDRPSDRGSNQPQHF.

This clone was counted only a few times. The J gene is TRBJ1-2, the V gene TRBV6-5; weak D call: TRBD1 (5 bases). Germline CDR1 reads MNHEY; CDR2 reads SVGAGI. The CDR3 totals 15 residues. V lost 0 bases, J lost 4 bases, and 12 bases lay in between. CDR3 sequence reads: CASSYSTRGSYGYTF. The CDR3 DNA sequence: TGTGCCAGCAGTTACTCGACCCGGGGGTCCTATGGCTACACCTTC.

The chain recombines TRBV10-3 with TRBJ1-2; TRBD1 aligns across 12 bases. This CDR3 spans 15 amino acids. Trimming took 2 bases from V and 10 from J; bases not matched to a gene: 8. In germline, CDR1 is ENHRY, CDR2 SYGVKD. CDR3 loop: CAISELYGTGGPYTF. DNA of the CDR3: TGTGCCATCAGTGAGCTTTACGGGACAGGGGGCCCCTACACCTTC.

The V call is TRBV27, the J call TRBJ2-5, with TRBD2 matching over 10 bases. This CDR3 spans 15 amino acids. Germline assignment: CDR1 MNHEY and CDR2 SMNVEV (reference sequence). Trimming took 8 bases from V and 5 from J; bases not matched to a gene: 11. The CDR3 nucleotides are TGTGCCAGCCAAGCGACTAGCGGGCGTCGGGAGACCCAGTACTTC. This gives the protein CASQATSGRRETQYF.

Note on this clone: At the DNA level, this CDR3 is encoded by other sequences in the same sample as well. The chain couples TRBV28 to TRBJ2-2; D call uncertain. Germline V gives CDR1 MDHEN, CDR2 SYDVKM. The CDR3 totals 13 residues. The V end was cut by 8 bases, the J end by 0 bases, with 7 bases between. CDR3 protein: CASSDSNTGELFF. In DNA, the CDR3 is TGTGCCAGCTCCGACTCGAACACCGGGGAGCTGTTTTTT. Supplemented by reference TRBV28 and TRBJ2-2, the full variable domain reads DVKVTQSSRYLVKRTGEKVFLECVQDMDHENMFWYRQDPGLGLRLIYFSYDVKMKEKGDIPEGYSVSREKKERFSLILESASTNQTSMYLCASSDSNTGELFFGEGSRLTVL.

The CDR3 sequence: CASSVAVDRGEAEAFF. The CDR3 DNA sequence: TGTGCCAGCAGCGTAGCAGTAGACAGGGGAGAGGCTGAAGCTTTCTTT. The chain links TRBV9 to TRBJ1-1, with 8 nucleotides matching TRBD1. From germline, CDR1 is SGDLS and CDR2 YYNGEE. V gave up 0 bases and J gave up 6 bases; unmatched junction bases: 10. The CDR3 consists of 16 residues.

Turning to this clone: Other nucleotide sequences in the sample specify the same CDR3. This chain links TRBV5-1 with TRBJ1-2, with D unclear. V dropped 0 bases and J dropped 5 bases, with 8 bases sitting between them. CDR1 is SGHRS and CDR2 is YFSETQ in the germline V gene. The CDR3 length is 13 residues. The CDR3 region is CASSLDSSYGYTF. CDR3 DNA: TGCGCCAGCAGCTTGGACAGTAGTTATGGCTACACCTTC.

The chain couples TRBV9 to TRBJ2-1; 7 nucleotides align to TRBD2. Germline values: CDR1 SGDLS, CDR2 YYNGEE. CDR3 length: 14 residues. The V gene end was trimmed by 2 bases and the J gene end by 5 bases; junction bases not matched to a gene: 4. In DNA, the CDR3 is TGTGCCAGCAGCGTCGGGGGGAGAAACAATGAGCAGTTCTTC. This gives the protein CASSVGGRNNEQFF. The entire variable domain, with the rest obtained from reference TRBV9 and TRBJ2-1, is as follows: DSGVTQTPKHLITATGQRVTLRCSPRSGDLSVYWYQQSLDQGLQFLIQYYNGEERAKGNILERFSAQQFPDLHSELNLSSLELGDSALYFCASSVGGRNNEQFFGPGTRLTVL.

The genes are TRBV7-2 and TRBJ2-1; the match to TRBD2 covers 10 bases. The germline CDR1 and CDR2 sequences are SGHTA and FQGNSA. CDR3 size: 14 residues. With V trimmed by 6 bases and J by 2 bases, 1 base remained unmatched. The CDR3 DNA follows: TGTGCCAGCAGTGGGACTAGCGCCTACAATGAGCAGTTCTTC. This sequence encodes CASSGTSAYNEQFF. Full variable domain (rest looked up from reference TRBV7-2 and TRBJ2-1): GAGVSQSPSNKVTEKGKDVELRCDPISGHTALYWYRQSLGQGLEFLIYFQGNSAPDKSGLPSDRFSAERTGGSVSTLTIQRTQQEDSAVYLCASSGTSAYNEQFFGPGTRLTVL.

The chain carries TRBV11-2 and TRBJ2-1; 8 bases line up with TRBD2. This CDR3 is built from 14 residues. Looked up from germline, CDR1 is SGHAT and CDR2 is FQNNGV. Losses at the gene ends were 8 bases for V and 9 bases for J; bases not matched to a gene: 12. CDR3 in amino acids: CASHAASGRFEQFF. CDR3 coding DNA: TGTGCCAGCCATGCGGCTAGCGGGCGTTTTGAGCAGTTCTTC.

V is TRBV6-5 and J is TRBJ2-3, with a possible D match to TRBD2 (6 bases). Trimming cost V 2 bases and J 2 bases, with 14 bases left between them. Germline CDR1 is MNHEY and CDR2 is SVGAGI. CDR3 length: 16 amino acids. CDR3 residues: CASSYRVSGYTDTQYF. In DNA form, the CDR3 reads TGTGCCAGCAGTTACCGGGTTAGCGGCTACACAGATACGCAGTATTTT.

The chain is built from TRBV3-1 (or the pseudogene TRBV3-2) and TRBJ1-3; weak D call: TRBD1 (6 bases). The germline V gene has CDR1 LGHDT and CDR2 YNNKEL (reference sequence). Trimming left V 0 bases short and J 8 bases short, with 17 bases between. This CDR3 spans 16 amino acids. The DNA for the CDR3 is TGTGCCAGCAGCCAAGAGTTAACAGGGCTAGGATACACCATATATTTT. Amino acids: CASSQELTGLGYTIYF.

V is TRBV6-5 and J is TRBJ1-2, with TRBD1 as a possible D gene (6 bases). The CDR3 loop spans 12 amino acids. CDR1 MNHEY and CDR2 SVGAGI come from the germline V gene. Trimming took 10 bases from V and 0 from J, leaving 9 bases between them. CDR3 nucleotide sequence: TGTGCCACCAGGACAGCTAACTATGGCTACACCTTC. It is translated as CATRTANYGYTF.

This clone was seen a single time. The DNA of the CDR3 is TGTGCCAGTAGTCCGACTTCGGGCGGGAGATTAAACAATGAGCAGTTCTTC. Its protein product is CASSPTSGGRLNNEQFF. The gene calls are TRBV19 and TRBJ2-1, with 7 bases matching TRBD2. Per germline, CDR1 LNHDA and CDR2 SQIVND (reference sequence). The trim removed 5 bases at V and 5 bases at J, leaving 15 bases unmatched. The CDR3 totals 17 residues.

The chain joins TRBV30 to TRBJ2-4, with a possible D match to TRBD2 (6 bases). The CDR3 spans 14 residues. From germline, CDR1 is GTSNPN and CDR2 SVGIG (reference sequence). V was pared by 5 bases and J by 9 bases, with 20 bases between. The CDR3 reads CAWGDSGPAGIQYF. The CDR3 DNA sequence: TGTGCCTGGGGTGATTCAGGGCCAGCGGGCATTCAGTACTTC.

The V gene is TRBV4-1, the J gene TRBJ2-2, with TRBD2 identical over 9 bases. Germline CDR1 reads MGHRA; CDR2 reads YSYEKL. With 0 bases clipped from V and 0 bases from J, the junction kept 5 bases outside the gene matches. This CDR3 region has 18 residues. The CDR3 region is CASSQDSLAGANTGELFF. The DNA for the CDR3 is TGCGCCAGCAGCCAAGACAGTTTAGCGGGAGCGAACACCGGGGAGCTGTTTTTT.

The chain is built from TRBV5-5 and TRBJ1-1; D is perhaps TRBD1 (6 bases). With 2 bases removed from V and 6 bases from J, the gap between germline ends came to 11 bases. This CDR3 comprises 13 residues. Germline CDR1 reads SGHKS; CDR2 reads YYEKEE (reference sequence). The CDR3 sequence: CASSLVRGAEAFF. The CDR3 DNA reads TGTGCCAGCAGCTTAGTCAGGGGCGCTGAAGCTTTCTTT. Using reference TRBV5-5 and TRBJ1-1 for the parts outside the CDR3, the full variable domain is DAGVTQSPTHLIKTRGQQVTLRCSPISGHKSVSWYQQVLGQGPQFIFQYYEKEERGRGNFPDRFSARQFPNYSSELNVNALLLGDSALYLCASSLVRGAEAFFGQGTRLTVV.

This clone was recorded only once. CDR3 protein: CASRRVAGDPYNEQFF. The CDR3 nucleotides read TGCGCCAGCAGACGGGTGGCAGGGGATCCCTACAATGAGCAGTTCTTC. The chain uses TRBV5-1 and TRBJ2-1; TRBD1 might be the D (6 bases). This CDR3 is 16 amino acids long. CDR1 is SGHRS, CDR2 YFSETQ, per germline. V lost 5 bases and J 2 bases, leaving 17 bases between the germline ends.

The chain recombines TRBV6-5 with TRBJ2-1; 12 bases match TRBD2. V lost 5 bases, J lost 7 bases, and 6 bases stayed unmatched. This CDR3 is 15 amino acids long. Germline V gene data show CDR1 as MNHEY and CDR2 as SVGAGI. The CDR3 DNA reads TGTGCCAGCAGTAATCTAGCGGGAGGGCCAAATGAGCAGTTCTTC. Translated: CASSNLAGGPNEQFF.

This clone showed up just once. The chain joins TRBV5-4 to TRBJ2-1, with TRBD2 matching 10 bases. Trimming removed 4 bases from V and 1 base from J; junction bases left unmatched: 8. Germline CDR1 SGHNT, CDR2 YYREEE (reference sequence). The CDR3 spans 17 residues. As DNA, the CDR3 is TGTGCCAGCAGCCGGACTAGCGGCATTCCTTCCTACAATGAGCAGTTCTTC. Its translation: CASSRTSGIPSYNEQFF. The whole variable domain, filled in from reference TRBV5-4 and TRBJ2-1, reads ETGVTQSPTHLIKTRGQQVTLRCSSQSGHNTVSWYQQALGQGPQFIFQYYREEENGRGNFPPRFSGLQFPNYSSELNVNALELDDSALYLCASSRTSGIPSYNEQFFGPGTRLTVL.

The V gene is TRBV4-2, the J gene TRBJ1-2; D perhaps matches TRBD1 (6 bases). Trimming removed 6 bases from V and 1 base from J, with 9 bases in between. CDR3 length: 13 amino acids. Per germline, CDR1 LGHNA and CDR2 YNFKEQ. The CDR3 coding sequence is TGTGCCAGCAGGGAACAGGGTAACTATGGCTACACCTTC. Amino acids: CASREQGNYGYTF.

This clone has more than one count but fewer than ten. This chain connects TRBV7-9 to TRBJ1-2; the D is unclear. This CDR3 is 12 amino acids long. Trimming shortened V by 7 bases and J by 2 bases, and 8 bases separated the two germline ends. Germline CDR1 SEHNR, CDR2 FQNEAQ (reference sequence). The CDR3 nucleotides are TGTGCCAGCAACGCGGGGAACTATGGCTACACCTTC. Translating gives CASNAGNYGYTF.

The genes are TRBV11-2 and TRBJ1-3; D might be TRBD1 (6 bases). The CDR3 consists of 14 residues. V was cut by 5 bases and J by 3 bases, with 11 bases left in between. From germline, CDR1 is SGHAT and CDR2 FQNNGV. The CDR3 loop reads CASSNTGSGNTIYF. CDR3 sequence (DNA): TGTGCCAGCAGCAATACAGGGAGTGGAAACACCATATATTTT. Based on the CDR3 plus reference TRBV11-2 and TRBJ1-3, the full variable domain is EAGVAQSPRYKIIEKRQSVAFWCNPISGHATLYWYQQILGQGPKLLIQFQNNGVVDDSQLPKDRFSAERLKGVDSTLKIQPAKLEDSAVYLCASSNTGSGNTIYFGEGSWLTVV.

The rearrangement joins TRBV15 to TRBJ2-2; D perhaps matches TRBD2 (5 bases). Trimming took 4 bases from V and 1 from J, leaving 25 bases between them. CDR3 length: 20 residues. Germline CDR1 is LNHNV and CDR2 is YYDKDF (reference sequence). In nucleotides, the CDR3 is TGTGCCACCAGCATTCCTCCGGGATATATTGTTCGGAGGAACACCGGGGAGCTGTTTTTT. It specifies CATSIPPGYIVRRNTGELFF.

J is TRBJ2-4 and V is TRBV10-3; the D is unclear. The V end was cut by 6 bases, the J end by 9 bases, with 15 bases between. The CDR3 totals 13 residues. The V gene's germline CDR1 is ENHRY and CDR2 SYGVKD. The CDR3 loop reads CAIRERAGGIQYF. CDR3 DNA sequence: TGTGCCATCAGGGAGCGCGCCGGTGGCATTCAGTACTTC.

The chain combines TRBV3-1 (or the pseudogene TRBV3-2) with TRBJ2-7; D may be TRBD2 (6 bases). Per germline, CDR1 LGHDT and CDR2 YNNKEL (reference sequence). Trimming left V 0 bases short and J 1 base short, with 13 bases between. The CDR3 is 16 residues long. The CDR3: CASSQEGGNCSYEQYF. In DNA form, the CDR3 reads TGTGCCAGCAGCCAAGAAGGAGGGAATTGTTCCTACGAGCAGTACTTC.

The chain joins TRBV9 to TRBJ2-3; a weak D match, TRBD1 (6 bases). The V end was cut by 5 bases, the J end by 2 bases, with 15 bases between. This CDR3 region has 15 residues. From germline, CDR1 is SGDLS and CDR2 YYNGEE. The CDR3 region has the DNA TGTGCCAGCAGAGAGGGGGTAGCGCTCACAGATACGCAGTATTTT. This translates into CASREGVALTDTQYF.

The V call is TRBV30, the J call TRBJ2-2, with 12 bases that match TRBD1. Germline loops: CDR1 GTSNPN, CDR2 SVGIG (reference sequence). The CDR3 is 14 amino acids. V lost 7 bases, J lost 3 bases, and 3 bases stayed unmatched. The CDR3 nucleotides read TGTGCCTCGGGACAGGGGGCTTACACCGGGGAGCTGTTTTTT. Translated: CASGQGAYTGELFF.